The rows below give T cell receptor beta chains drawn from one sample of a study of glioma-infiltrating T cells. In TCRdb, the multiplex PCR reads were re-called with MiXCR into one record per CDR3 protein. Among around 350,000 distinct CDR3 sequences listed, 41% were seen once. Sequencing input: glioma tissue, nonneoplastic brain tissue, or PBMCs (not recorded which). Every receptor here comes from a human donor with low-grade glioma or glioblastoma, undergoing nonglioma brain surgery, or in good health (not recorded which). Both conserved end residues are part of each CDR3. The D gene is left open where the match is weak. The size entry is marked missing in some rows and otherwise reads once, few, many or a size class.

>.|TRBD1|TRBJ1-2|TRBV6-4
TGTGCCAGCAGACCGGACAGGGGAGGCCTCTATGGCTACATCTTC
CASRPDRGGLYGYIF
>.|TRBD1|TRBJ1-5|TRBV15
TGTGCCACCAGCACAGGGGGGGGTCGAGGAGGTCGGCCCCAGCATTTT
CATSTGGGRGGRPQHF
>.|.|TRBJ2-2|TRBV7-2
TGTGCCAGCAGCGCCGAAAACACCGGGGAGCTGTTTTTT
CASSAENTGELFF
>.|.|TRBJ2-7|TRBV3-1
TGTGCCAGCAGCCGACGGGACTACGAGCAGTACTTC
CASSRRDYEQYF
>.|TRBD2|TRBJ2-5|TRBV27
TGTGCCAGCGGACCGTACGGGGGGAAAGAGACCCAGTACTTC
CASGPYGGKETQYF
>few|.|TRBJ2-7|TRBV20-1
TGCAGTGCTCTATCTCTAGGGTCCGCGGGCGAGCAGTACTTC
CSALSLGSAGEQYF
>few|TRBD1|TRBJ1-1|TRBV18
TGTGCCAGCTCATCGATAGGACAGGCGAACACTGAAGCTTTCTTT
CASSSIGQANTEAFF
>many|TRBD2|TRBJ2-5|TRBV7-2
TGTGCCAGCAGCTTAGGTGTAGCGGGAGGGGAGACCCAGTACTTC
CASSLGVAGGETQYF
>.|.|TRBJ1-4|TRBV2
TGTGCCGTACGAGGTGTCACAACTAATGAAAAACTGTTTTTT
CAVRGVTTNEKLFF
>.|TRBD2|TRBJ2-7|TRBV5-1
TGCGCCAGCAGCTTACCGTCCGGGACTAGCTCCTACGAGCAGTACTTC
CASSLPSGTSSYEQYF
>.|.|TRBJ2-7|TRBV27
TGTGCCAGCAGTTTAATAAGGGGGACCCACGAGCAGTACTTC
CASSLIRGTHEQYF
>few|.|TRBJ1-1|TRBV15
TGTGCCACCAGCAGAAATTCCTTCCGGGCTGAAGCTTTCTTT
CATSRNSFRAEAFF
>.|.|TRBJ2-5|TRBV2
TGTGCCAGCAGTGAAGAGGCCGAGACCCAGTACTTC
CASSEEAETQYF
>few|.|TRBJ2-3|TRBV19
TGTGCCAGTAGTTCCCACCGGCGCGAAGCGGCAGATACGCAGTATTTT
CASSSHRREAADTQYF
>few|.|TRBJ2-1|TRBV27
TGTGCCAGCAGTTTATTTTGGCTTTACAATGAGCAGTTCTTC
CASSLFWLYNEQFF
>.|.|TRBJ1-1|TRBV29-1
TGCAGCGTTGCCGAGAACACTGAAGCTTTCTTT
CSVAENTEAFF
>.|TRBD2|TRBJ2-5|TRBV7-6
TGTGCTAGCAGTAGACTAGCGGGGGAGACCCAGTACTTC
CASSRLAGETQYF
>few|.|TRBJ1-6|TRBV7-6
TGTGCCAGCAGCTTAGCTGAGAATTCACCCCTCCACTTT
CASSLAENSPLHF
>few|TRBD2|TRBJ2-7|TRBV7-2
TGTGCCAGCAGGGTAAGCGGGAGAAGCTACGAGCAGTACTTC
CASRVSGRSYEQYF
>few|TRBD2|TRBJ2-5|TRBV7-2
TGTGCCAGCAGCTTAGCGTCGGCGGGGGGAGCAGAGACCCAGTACTTC
CASSLASAGGAETQYF
>many|.|TRBJ2-7|TRBV6-1
TGTGCCAGCAGCCGACCAAGGTCGTCCCCCCTGGGCGACGAGCAGTACTTC
CASSRPRSSPLGDEQYF
>few|TRBD2|TRBJ2-1|TRBV19
TGTGCCAGTAGCGGGACTAGCGGGTTTAATGAGCAGTTCTTC
CASSGTSGFNEQFF
>few|.|TRBJ2-4|TRBV19
TGTGCCAGTAGTACCTACAGATTTCAGTACTTC
CASSTYRFQYF
>.|TRBD1|TRBJ1-2|TRBV3-1
TGTGCCAGCAGCCGAACAGGGGGCCAGGATGGCTACACCTTC
CASSRTGGQDGYTF
>.|.|TRBJ2-3|TRBV6-4
TGTGCCAGCAGTGAGTCTCACAACACAGATACGCAGTATTTT
CASSESHNTDTQYF
>many|.|TRBJ2-2|TRBV20-1
TGCAGTGCTAGAGCGCCAGGGGCCGACGCGTACACCGGGGAGCTGTTTTTT
CSARAPGADAYTGELFF
>many|.|TRBJ2-7|TRBV20-1
TGCAGTGCTAGAGTCGCCCTGGCGGCGGACGAGCAGTACTTC
CSARVALAADEQYF
>.|TRBD1|TRBJ2-7|TRBV20-1
TGCAGTGGCTCGACAGGGTCCTACGAGCAGTACTTC
CSGSTGSYEQYF
>few|.|TRBJ2-5|TRBV12-3/TRBV12-4
TGTGCCAGCAGCTGGACTAAAGAGACCCAGTACTTC
CASSWTKETQYF
>many|.|TRBJ2-1|TRBV20-1
TGCAGTGCTAGACTCCTCAATGAGCAGTTCTTC
CSARLLNEQFF
>few|.|TRBJ1-4|TRBV28
TGTGCCAGCAGTTTCGCAGGGCTGGGTGAAAAACTGTTTTTT
CASSFAGLGEKLFF
>.|TRBD2|TRBJ2-1|TRBV10-3
TGTGCCATCAGTGAGATGCTAGCGGGAGGAAGTGAGCAGTTCTTC
CAISEMLAGGSEQFF
>.|.|TRBJ2-7|TRBV7-2
TGTGCCAGCAGCTTGAGCCCGTATCGTGGAGAGCAGTACTTC
CASSLSPYRGEQYF
>.|.|TRBJ2-4|TRBV7-2
TGTGCCAGCAGCTCGTCGGCGAGGGGAAACATTCAGTACTTC
CASSSSARGNIQYF
>.|TRBD1|TRBJ2-5|TRBV5-4
TGTGCCAGCAGCTTACAGGGGGCTAGGAGAGAGACCCAGTACTTC
CASSLQGARRETQYF
>.|.|TRBJ2-7|TRBV7-2
TGTGCCAGCAGCTACCCGGCCAGGGGAAGCTACGAGCGGTACTTC
CASSYPARGSYERYF
>.|TRBD1|TRBJ1-1|TRBV29-1
TGCAGCGTTGACCGACAGGGGTTTTTTGCTTTCTTT
CSVDRQGFFAFF
>many|.|TRBJ1-2|TRBV27
TGTGCCAGCAGTCCTTCGGGCTGGTATGGCTACACCTTC
CASSPSGWYGYTF
>.|.|TRBJ1-1|TRBV12-3/TRBV12-4
TGTGCCAGCAGTCCAAACACTGGAGCTTTCTTT
CASSPNTGAFF
>.|TRBD1|TRBJ1-1|TRBV25-1
TGTGCCAGCAGTGGCAACAGGGGTGTGACGACTGAAGCTTTCTTT
CASSGNRGVTTEAFF